This record looks at one T cell receptor beta chain sequence and its context. Antigen unknown. A much larger clone lies a single base off, so this may be a read error. The sample originates from a study of blood T cells in healthy people across ages. Next came a second PCR, run for 7 to 11 cycles, which used a sample-barcoded 5' primer along with a J-beta primer mix. TCRdb re-derived calls from the 5' RACE reads in MiXCR, one entry per CDR3 protein. The data hold some 1.7 million distinct CDR3 sequences, with under 30% observed a single time. CDR3 length: 16 amino acids. With V trimmed by 8 bases and J by 7 bases, 13 bases remained unmatched. The V gene's germline CDR1 is SEHNR and CDR2 FQNEAQ (reference sequence). Study-level results: Among long-lived donors, naive CD4+ cells were more numerous and diversity higher than in aged donors.

Material: blood. The source of this sequence is a woman between 25 and 40 years old in good health. V gene TRBV7-9 combines with J gene TRBJ2-7; TRBD2 matches 14 bases. CDR3 nucleotides: TGTGCCAGCGGCCAGACGACTAGCGGGAGGGCCTGGGAGCAGTACTTC. This translates into CASGQTTSGRAWEQYF.